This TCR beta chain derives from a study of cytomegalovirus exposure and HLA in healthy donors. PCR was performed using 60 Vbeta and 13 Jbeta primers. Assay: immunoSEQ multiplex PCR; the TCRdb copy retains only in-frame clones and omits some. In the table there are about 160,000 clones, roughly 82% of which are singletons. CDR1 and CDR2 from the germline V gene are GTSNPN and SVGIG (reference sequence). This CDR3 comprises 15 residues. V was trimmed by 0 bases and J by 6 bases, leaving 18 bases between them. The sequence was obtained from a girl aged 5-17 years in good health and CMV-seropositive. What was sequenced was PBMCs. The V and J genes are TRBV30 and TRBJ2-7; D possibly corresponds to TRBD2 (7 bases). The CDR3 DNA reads TGTGCCTGGAGTGTACGCGTCACGGGGGGCGGCGAGCAGTACTTC. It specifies CAWSVRVTGGGEQYF. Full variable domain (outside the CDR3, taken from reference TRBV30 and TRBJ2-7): SQTIHQWPATLVQPVGSPLSLECTVEGTSNPNLYWYRQAAGRGLQLLFYSVGIGQISSEVPQNLSASRPQDRQFILSSKKLLLSDSGFYLCAWSVRVTGGGEQYFGPGTRLTVT.